This T cell receptor (beta chain) was recorded in a study of shared clonotypes between healthy human individuals. The data were produced by immunoSEQ multiplex PCR, yet TCRdb's version contains in-frame clones alone and is incomplete. The sample carries about 2.3 million clones, approximately 95% recorded once. Germline V gene sequence: CDR1 SNHLY, CDR2 FYNNEI. The CDR3 sequence is 12 residues long. As concerns this clone: A junction end diverges from the germline sequence, so it may reflect a read error.

The receptor's source is a man between 18 and 35 years old in good health. Some clones in this sample may be carry-over from other donors' samples. The material sequenced was naive CD4+ T cells from PBMCs. Subset of the sample: CD45RA+ positively selected. V is TRBV2 and J is TRBJ1-2; unclear D gene. As DNA, the CDR3 is TGTGCCAGCCGTGACTGGGGCTATGGCTACACCTTC. Translation gives CASRDWGYGYTF.